One and the same sample provided the 29 T cell receptor beta chains below, sequenced in a study of blood T cell repertoires in COVID-19. The method was immunoSEQ multiplex PCR; TCRdb's version includes in-frame clones alone and lacks a portion of them. Of 190,000 or so clones listed, around 80% are singletons. Sequenced: peripheral blood. These receptors were collected from a woman aged 80 or over with active or convalescent COVID-19.

This chain connects TRBV19 to TRBJ1-5, with D perhaps TRBD1 (5 bases). Trimming left V 5 bases short and J 6 bases short, with 14 bases between. Germline V gene data show CDR1 as LNHDA and CDR2 as SQIVND (reference sequence). The CDR3 has 14 amino acids. CDR3 protein: CASSATGRGQPQHF. The CDR3 region has the DNA TGTGCCAGTAGTGCAACCGGGAGGGGTCAGCCCCAGCATTTT.

The rearrangement uses TRBV28 and TRBJ2-7; 9 positions match TRBD2. Per the germline V gene, CDR1 is MDHEN and CDR2 is SYDVKM. Trimming cost V 7 bases and J 3 bases; bases outside gene matches: 16. The CDR3 runs 17 residues. This CDR3 reads CASTIPQGSGRDYEQYF. CDR3 sequence (DNA): TGTGCCAGCACCATTCCCCAGGGTAGCGGGAGAGACTACGAGCAGTACTTC.

This clone is a singleton in its sample. The chain employs TRBV28 and TRBJ1-6, with D possibly TRBD1 on 6 matching bases. The V gene lost 7 bases and the J gene lost 4 bases, with 20 bases spanning the gap. Germline CDR1 MDHEN, CDR2 SYDVKM. CDR3 length: 17 amino acids. DNA for the CDR3: TGTGCCAGCAAACGAGGACAGTTTTCGTTTTATAATTCACCCCTCCACTTT. Its translation is CASKRGQFSFYNSPLHF.

This clone was observed once. The V gene is TRBV14, the J gene TRBJ1-2; 8 positions match TRBD1. CDR3 length: 13 residues. With V trimmed by 3 bases and J by 5 bases, 2 bases remained unmatched. Germline CDR1 SGHDN, CDR2 FVKESK. The CDR3 nucleotides read TGTGCCAGCAGCCACCAGGGGGCTTATGGCTACACCTTC. As protein: CASSHQGAYGYTF. The full variable domain, in which reference TRBV14 and TRBJ1-2 provide the parts outside the CDR3, is EAGVTQFPSHSVIEKGQTVTLRCDPISGHDNLYWYRRVMGKEIKFLLHFVKESKQDESGMPNNRFLAERTGGTYSTLKVQPAELEDSGVYFCASSHQGAYGYTFGSGTRLTVV.

The sample holds many counts of this clone. The chain combines TRBV6-2 or TRBV6-3 with TRBJ2-3; D is perhaps TRBD2 (5 bases). Germline CDR1 is MNHEY and CDR2 is SVGEGT. V lost 5 bases to trimming and J lost 0 bases, with 12 bases between them. This CDR3 has 15 residues. CDR3 sequence: CASSASGGSTDTQYF. The CDR3 nucleotides are TGTGCCAGCAGTGCCTCCGGCGGGAGCACAGATACGCAGTATTTT.

This clone was detected only a few times. The V and J genes are TRBV14 and TRBJ2-5; perhaps TRBD2 as D (5 bases). Germline V lookup: CDR1 SGHDN, CDR2 FVKESK. Trimming cost V 5 bases and J 1 base, with 11 bases left between them. The CDR3 contains 14 residues. The CDR3 region has the DNA TGTGCCAGCAGCGCACTAGAACCCCAAGAGACCCAGTACTTC. Translating it yields CASSALEPQETQYF.

This clone was seen only a few times. The rearrangement uses TRBV9 and TRBJ2-2; possibly TRBD1 for D (6 bases). The CDR3 totals 17 residues. Germline V CDR1 and CDR2: SGDLS, YYNGEE. V was pared by 2 bases and J by 4 bases, with 18 bases between. Here the CDR3 DNA reads TGTGCCAGCAGCGTTTTAGGGGGAAACAGGGCCACCGGGGAGCTGTTTTTT. Translating it yields CASSVLGGNRATGELFF. Using reference TRBV9 and TRBJ2-2 for the parts outside the CDR3, the full variable domain is DSGVTQTPKHLITATGQRVTLRCSPRSGDLSVYWYQQSLDQGLQFLIQYYNGEERAKGNILERFSAQQFPDLHSELNLSSLELGDSALYFCASSVLGGNRATGELFFGEGSRLTVL.

The rearrangement joins TRBV18 to TRBJ1-1, with 8 nucleotides matching TRBD1. This CDR3 has 17 amino acids. Germline CDR1 KGHSH, CDR2 LQKENI. V dropped 4 bases and J dropped 6; count of bases not matched to a gene: 16. CDR3 residues: CASSRASPGQGVSEAFF. Written as DNA, the CDR3 is TGTGCCAGCTCACGAGCTTCCCCCGGACAGGGAGTATCTGAAGCTTTCTTT.

The chain couples TRBV27 to TRBJ1-4; a weak D match, TRBD1 (5 bases). This CDR3 spans 16 amino acids. Germline assignment: CDR1 MNHEY and CDR2 SMNVEV (reference sequence). With 2 bases removed from V and 4 bases from J, the gap between germline ends came to 14 bases. This CDR3 is CASSLDSPSGNEKLFF. DNA for the CDR3: TGTGCCAGCAGTTTAGACAGCCCCTCGGGTAATGAAAAACTGTTTTTT. Drawing the rest from reference TRBV27 and TRBJ1-4, the complete variable domain is EAQVTQNPRYLITVTGKKLTVTCSQNMNHEYMSWYRQDPGLGLRQIYYSMNVEVTDKGDVPEGYKVSRKEKRNFPLILESPSPNQTSLYFCASSLDSPSGNEKLFFGSGTQLSVL.

This clone was observed a few times. The CDR3 sequence: CASSQGLAGGQGTQYF. DNA of the CDR3: TGCGCCAGCAGCCAAGGACTAGCGGGGGGGCAGGGGACCCAGTACTTC. The chain carries TRBV4-1 and TRBJ2-5; 14 bases are shared with TRBD2. Unmatched junction bases numbered 5, after V lost 1 base and J lost 7 bases. From germline, CDR1 is MGHRA and CDR2 YSYEKL. This CDR3 has 16 amino acids.

The chain couples TRBV19 to TRBJ1-5, with no clear D. The germline CDR1 and CDR2 sequences are LNHDA and SQIVND (reference sequence). The CDR3 has 13 residues. V lost 5 bases and J 0 bases, leaving 5 bases between the germline ends. CDR3 bases: TGTGCCAGTAGTCCCAATAGCAATCAGCCCCAGCATTTT. It yields the protein CASSPNSNQPQHF.

Note on this clone: Other DNA sequences in this specimen translate into the identical CDR3. The chain is built from TRBV6-5 and TRBJ2-7; 7 bases agree with TRBD1. Germline CDR1 and CDR2: MNHEY and SVGAGI. This CDR3 contains 11 residues. Unmatched junction bases numbered 0, after V lost 6 bases and J lost 4 bases. The CDR3 reads CASRQGYEQYF. The CDR3 nucleotides read TGTGCCAGCAGACAGGGGTACGAGCAGTACTTC.

This clone was detected a few times. The chain has TRBV7-8 and TRBJ2-3, with 10 nucleotides matching TRBD2. CDR3 size: 15 residues. V trimming: 3 bases; J trimming: 3 bases; junction bases outside the gene matches: 3. Per the germline V gene, CDR1 is SGHVS and CDR2 is FQNEAQ. In DNA, the CDR3 is TGTGCCAGCAGCTTCAAGCGGGGGGGGACAGATACGCAGTATTTT. Amino acids: CASSFKRGGTDTQYF.

The chain uses TRBV7-9 and TRBJ1-2; 7 bases match TRBD1. Germline V gene sequence: CDR1 SEHNR, CDR2 FQNEAQ (reference sequence). V gave up 1 base and J gave up 0 bases; unmatched junction bases: 14. This CDR3 has 19 amino acids. CDR3 in amino acids: CASSLVGGGLASTNYGYTF. The DNA of the CDR3 is TGTGCCAGCAGCTTAGTCGGAGGGGGCCTCGCGTCGACTAACTATGGCTACACCTTC.

V and J are TRBV18 and TRBJ2-5; 7 bases line up with TRBD1. There are 14 residues in the CDR3. After removal of 1 base from V and 5 bases from J, the junction contained 4 bases not matched to a gene. CDR1 and CDR2 from the germline V gene are KGHSH and LQKENI. The CDR3, as DNA: TGTGCCAGCTCACCACAGGGGGCCGGGGAGACCCAGTACTTC. Its translation is CASSPQGAGETQYF.

This clone was observed at least ten times. The rearrangement uses TRBV19 and TRBJ2-1; 11 bases match TRBD1. J lost 4 bases, V lost 2 bases, and 13 bases had no gene match. This CDR3 contains 19 residues. Germline V gene lookup returns CDR1 LNHDA and CDR2 SQIVND (reference sequence). The CDR3 loop is CASSIPVWLGQGEYNEQFF. Written as DNA, the CDR3 is TGTGCCAGTAGTATACCGGTTTGGCTGGGACAGGGGGAATACAATGAGCAGTTCTTC.

V is TRBV28 and J is TRBJ1-2; no firm D call. The V end was cut by 3 bases, the J end by 4 bases, with 9 bases between. Germline CDR1 and CDR2: MDHEN and SYDVKM. This CDR3 is 13 amino acids long. CDR3 residues: CASSLSDPYGYTF. The DNA for the CDR3 is TGTGCCAGCAGTTTGAGCGATCCCTATGGCTACACCTTC.

This chain uses TRBV3-1 (or the pseudogene TRBV3-2) with TRBJ1-2; 8 positions match TRBD1. Trimming cost V 1 base and J 4 bases; bases outside gene matches: 8. The CDR3 consists of 16 residues. Germline values: CDR1 LGHDT, CDR2 YNNKEL (reference sequence). Here the CDR3 reads CASSQAGQEASYGYTF. DNA of the CDR3: TGTGCCAGCAGCCAAGCGGGACAGGAGGCTAGCTATGGCTACACCTTC.

V is TRBV19 and J is TRBJ2-7; D possibly corresponds to TRBD1 (6 bases). The CDR3 totals 14 residues. Between the trimmed V and J ends, which lost 2 bases and 6 bases, there was a span of 14 bases. The germline V gene encodes CDR1 LNHDA and CDR2 SQIVND (reference sequence). CDR3 protein: CASSILSGAGEQYF. The CDR3 region has the DNA TGTGCCAGTAGTATACTATCAGGGGCCGGCGAGCAGTACTTC.

This rearrangement joins TRBV5-5 to TRBJ1-2; TRBD1 is a possible D gene (5 bases). Trimming took 0 bases from V and 4 from J, leaving 10 bases between them. The CDR3 consists of 14 residues. From germline, CDR1 is SGHKS and CDR2 YYEKEE (reference sequence). The CDR3 DNA follows: TGTGCCAGCAGCTTGGACGGGGGGACCTATGGCTACACCTTC. Amino acids: CASSLDGGTYGYTF.

The count of this clone is one. Other DNA sequences from this sample encode an identical CDR3 as well. The V call is TRBV7-2, the J call TRBJ2-5; D might be TRBD2 (5 bases). CDR1 SGHTA and CDR2 FQGNSA come from the germline V gene. CDR3 size: 14 residues. The V end lost 2 bases, the J end lost 4 bases, and 11 bases lay between the germline ends. The CDR3 reads CASSLNRGRETQYF. CDR3 DNA sequence: TGTGCCAGCAGCTTAAATCGAGGGAGAGAGACCCAGTACTTC.

This clone turned up a few times. V usage is TRBV11-2 and J usage is TRBJ2-1, with a tentative D call TRBD2 (7 bases). The CDR3 totals 15 residues. Trimming removed 5 bases at V and 3 bases at J, with 14 bases between. Per germline, CDR1 SGHAT and CDR2 FQNNGV. The CDR3 loop is CASSSRGAIYNEQFF. The CDR3 nucleotides read TGTGCCAGCAGCAGCCGGGGGGCGATCTACAATGAGCAGTTCTTC.

The rearrangement uses TRBV27 and TRBJ2-3; 11 bases line up with TRBD2. Per germline, CDR1 MNHEY and CDR2 SMNVEV (reference sequence). The CDR3 has 15 amino acids. V trimming: 6 bases; J trimming: 6 bases; junction bases outside the gene matches: 8. The CDR3 reads CASSLQLAGVDTQYF. CDR3 nucleotides: TGTGCCAGCAGCCTCCAACTAGCGGGGGTTGATACGCAGTATTTT.

In this sample, this clone turned up a few times. The chain is built from TRBV7-2 and TRBJ1-1, with 9 bases aligning to TRBD1. Trimming removed 1 base from V and 1 base from J; junction bases left unmatched: 13. The CDR3 loop spans 19 amino acids. Germline lookup yields CDR1 SGHTA and CDR2 FQGNSA. CDR3 protein: CASSLVGPGQGGKNTEAFF. CDR3 in DNA: TGTGCCAGCAGCTTAGTGGGGCCGGGACAGGGCGGTAAGAACACTGAAGCTTTCTTT.

This chain links TRBV3-1 (or the pseudogene TRBV3-2) with TRBJ2-1, with TRBD1 as a possible D gene (5 bases). V dropped 4 bases and J dropped 7 bases, with 11 bases sitting between them. In germline, CDR1 is LGHDT, CDR2 YNNKEL (reference sequence). The CDR3 has 13 amino acids. This chain's CDR3 is CASSPGRVNEQFF. The CDR3 nucleotides read TGTGCCAGCAGCCCAGGCAGGGTTAATGAGCAGTTCTTC.

The chain has TRBV4-3 and TRBJ1-2; D remains ambiguous. The CDR3 is made up of 14 amino acids. Between the trimmed V and J ends, which lost 0 bases and 4 bases, there was a span of 9 bases. Germline loops: CDR1 LGHNA, CDR2 YSLEER. The CDR3 here is CASSQDGAGYGYTF. As DNA, the CDR3 is TGCGCCAGCAGCCAAGATGGAGCCGGCTATGGCTACACCTTC.

This clone was seen a handful of times. The chain employs TRBV7-9 and TRBJ2-1, with D unclear. The CDR3 loop spans 14 amino acids. The germline gives CDR1 SEHNR, CDR2 FQNEAQ (reference sequence). Trimming pared 5 bases from V and 6 bases from J, leaving 14 bases between. This CDR3 reads CASSLTSISNEQFF. The CDR3 DNA is TGTGCCAGCAGCCTGACATCCATCTCCAATGAGCAGTTCTTC.

This clone occurred a few times. The chain couples TRBV18 to TRBJ1-5; 9 bases fit TRBD1. Germline V gives CDR1 KGHSH, CDR2 LQKENI. V was pared by 3 bases and J by 4 bases, with 1 base of the junction left unmatched. The CDR3 spans 14 residues. The CDR3 spells CASSPDRGNQPQHF. The CDR3, as DNA: TGTGCCAGCTCACCGGACAGGGGAAATCAGCCCCAGCATTTT. The full variable domain, with the rest looked up from reference TRBV18 and TRBJ1-5, is NAGVMQNPRHLVRRRGQEARLRCSPMKGHSHVYWYRQLPEEGLKFMVYLQKENIIDESGMPKERFSAEFPKEGPSILRIQQVVRGDSAAYFCASSPDRGNQPQHFGDGTRLSIL.

V and J are TRBV11-2 and TRBJ2-7; D is perhaps TRBD2 (5 bases). Trimming cost V 8 bases and J 3 bases, with 11 bases left between them. CDR1 and CDR2 (germline): SGHAT, FQNNGV. The CDR3 loop spans 12 amino acids. The chain's CDR3 is CASGGYHYEQYF. The CDR3 nucleotides read TGTGCCAGCGGAGGATACCACTACGAGCAGTACTTC. Variable domain in full (rest from reference TRBV11-2 and TRBJ2-7): EAGVAQSPRYKIIEKRQSVAFWCNPISGHATLYWYQQILGQGPKLLIQFQNNGVVDDSQLPKDRFSAERLKGVDSTLKIQPAKLEDSAVYLCASGGYHYEQYFGPGTRLTVT.